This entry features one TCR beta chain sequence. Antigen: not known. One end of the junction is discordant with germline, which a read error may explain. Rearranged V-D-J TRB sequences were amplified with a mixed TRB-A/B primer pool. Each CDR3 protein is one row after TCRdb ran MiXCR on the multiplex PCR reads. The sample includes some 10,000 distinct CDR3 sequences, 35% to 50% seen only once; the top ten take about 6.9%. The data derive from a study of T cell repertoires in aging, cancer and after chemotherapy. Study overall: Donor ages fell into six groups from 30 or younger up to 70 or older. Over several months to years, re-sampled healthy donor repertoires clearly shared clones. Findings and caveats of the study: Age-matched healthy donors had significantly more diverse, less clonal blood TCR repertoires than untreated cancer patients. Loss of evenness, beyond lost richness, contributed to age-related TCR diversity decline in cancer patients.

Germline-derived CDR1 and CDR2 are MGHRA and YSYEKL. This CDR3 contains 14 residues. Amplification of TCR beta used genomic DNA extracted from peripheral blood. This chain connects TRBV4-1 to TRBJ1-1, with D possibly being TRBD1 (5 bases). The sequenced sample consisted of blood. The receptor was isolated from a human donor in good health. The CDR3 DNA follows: TGTGCCAGCAGCCAACCACCCAGGGACGGGGAAGCTTTCTTT. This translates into CASSQPPRDGEAFF.